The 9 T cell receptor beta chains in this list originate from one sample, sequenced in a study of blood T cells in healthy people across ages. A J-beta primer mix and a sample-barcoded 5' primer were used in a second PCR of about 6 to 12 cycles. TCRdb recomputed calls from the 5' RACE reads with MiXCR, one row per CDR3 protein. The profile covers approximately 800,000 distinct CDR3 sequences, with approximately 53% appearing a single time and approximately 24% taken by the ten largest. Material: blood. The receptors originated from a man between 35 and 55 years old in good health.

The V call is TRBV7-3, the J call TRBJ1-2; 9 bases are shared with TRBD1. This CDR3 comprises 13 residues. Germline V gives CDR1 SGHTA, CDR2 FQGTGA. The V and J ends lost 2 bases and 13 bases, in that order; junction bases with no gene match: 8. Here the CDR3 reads CASSLRGQGGSTF. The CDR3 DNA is TGTGCCAGCAGCTTACGGGGACAGGGAGGGTCCACCTTC.

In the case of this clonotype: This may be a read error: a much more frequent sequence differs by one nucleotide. The CDR3 DNA is TGTGCCAGCAGCCAAGTGGGCGGAACTAGCTCCTACGAGCAGTACTTC. Residues: CASSQVGGTSSYEQYF. The V call is TRBV4-2, the J call TRBJ2-7; the D gene is possibly TRBD2 (5 bases). The CDR3 totals 16 residues. V was cut by 1 base and J by 0 bases, with 13 bases left in between. Germline CDR1 LGHNA, CDR2 YNFKEQ.

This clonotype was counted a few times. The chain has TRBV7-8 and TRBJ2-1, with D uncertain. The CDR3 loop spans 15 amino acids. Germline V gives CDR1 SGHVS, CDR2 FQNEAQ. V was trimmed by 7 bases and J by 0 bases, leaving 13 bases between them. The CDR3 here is CASKVSRNSYNEQFF. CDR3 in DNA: TGTGCCAGCAAGGTCAGCCGGAACTCCTACAATGAGCAGTTCTTC.

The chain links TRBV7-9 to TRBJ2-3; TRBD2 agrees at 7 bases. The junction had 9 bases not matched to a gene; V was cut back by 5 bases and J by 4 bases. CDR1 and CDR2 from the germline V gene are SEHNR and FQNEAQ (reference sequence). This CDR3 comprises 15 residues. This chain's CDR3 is CASSQVSGGADTQYF. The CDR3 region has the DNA TGTGCCAGCAGCCAAGTATCTGGGGGGGCAGATACGCAGTATTTT.

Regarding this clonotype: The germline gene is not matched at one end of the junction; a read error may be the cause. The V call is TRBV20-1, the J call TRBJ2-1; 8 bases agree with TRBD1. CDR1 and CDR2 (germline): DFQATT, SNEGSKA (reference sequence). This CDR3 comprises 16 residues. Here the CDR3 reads CNARLPGQGTSNEQFF. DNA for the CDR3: TGCAATGCTAGGCTCCCCGGACAGGGAACCTCCAATGAGCAGTTCTTC.

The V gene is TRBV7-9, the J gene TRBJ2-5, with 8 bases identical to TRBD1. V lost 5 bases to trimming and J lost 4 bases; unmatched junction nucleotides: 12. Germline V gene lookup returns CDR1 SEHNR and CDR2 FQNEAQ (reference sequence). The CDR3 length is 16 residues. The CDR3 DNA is TGTGCCAGCAGCCAACCCGGGACAGGTCCACGAGAGACCCAGTACTTC. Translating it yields CASSQPGTGPRETQYF.

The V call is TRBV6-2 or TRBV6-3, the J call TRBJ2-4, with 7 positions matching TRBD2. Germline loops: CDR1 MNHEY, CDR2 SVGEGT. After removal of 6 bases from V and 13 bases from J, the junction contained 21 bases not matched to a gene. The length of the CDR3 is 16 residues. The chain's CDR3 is CASRTRSGSGVREQYF. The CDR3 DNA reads TGTGCCAGCAGGACTCGCTCAGGGAGCGGGGTACGGGAGCAGTACTTC.

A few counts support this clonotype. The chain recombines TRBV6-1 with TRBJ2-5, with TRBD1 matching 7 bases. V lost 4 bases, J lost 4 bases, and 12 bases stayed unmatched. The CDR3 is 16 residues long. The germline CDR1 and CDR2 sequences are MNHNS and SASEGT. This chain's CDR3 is CASSGLTWTGRETQYF. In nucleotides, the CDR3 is TGTGCCAGCAGTGGGTTAACGTGGACAGGCCGAGAGACCCAGTACTTC.

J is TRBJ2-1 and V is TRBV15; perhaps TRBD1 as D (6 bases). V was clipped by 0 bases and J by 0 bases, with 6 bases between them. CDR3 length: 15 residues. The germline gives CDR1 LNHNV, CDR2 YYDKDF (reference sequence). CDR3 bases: TGTGCCACCAGCAGAGAACAGGGCTCCTACAATGAGCAGTTCTTC. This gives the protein CATSREQGSYNEQFF.